What follows are 3 T cell receptor beta chains derived from one specimen sequenced in a study of early T cells in non-severe SARS-CoV-2 infection. Via MiXCR, TCRdb re-called the 5' RACE reads, giving one row per CDR3 protein. Among about 58,000 distinct CDR3 sequences listed, about 13% were seen once. Sequences were obtained from whole blood. The receptors were gathered from an adult who was a healthcare worker with PCR-confirmed SARS-CoV-2 infection or an uninfected control (not recorded which).

A note on this clonotype: A read error may produce the germline difference seen at one junction end. This chain links TRBV12-3 or TRBV12-4 with TRBJ2-1; no clear D gene. The CDR3 consists of 13 residues. The CDR3 sequence is CASSQSRYTEQFF. Written as DNA, the CDR3 is TGTGCCAGCAGTCAAAGCAGGTACACTGAGCAGTTCTTC.

V is TRBV5-1 and J is TRBJ1-2; unclear D gene. Germline V CDR1 and CDR2: SGHRS, YFSETQ. The ends were cut back, 4 bases at V and 3 bases at J, with 16 bases in the middle. The CDR3 loop spans 15 amino acids. DNA for the CDR3: TGCGCCAGCAGCCCCGGACGGATTCTCGACTATGGCTACACCTTC. As protein: CASSPGRILDYGYTF. Full variable domain (outside the CDR3, taken from reference TRBV5-1 and TRBJ1-2): KAGVTQTPRYLIKTRGQQVTLSCSPISGHRSVSWYQQTPGQGLQFLFEYFSETQRNKGNFPGRFSGRQFSNSRSEMNVSTLELGDSALYLCASSPGRILDYGYTFGSGTRLTVV.

The chain uses TRBV29-1 and TRBJ2-6; no clear D. Germline V gene sequence: CDR1 SQVTM, CDR2 ANQGSEA. Trimming cost V 4 bases and J 5 bases, with 12 bases left between them. CDR3 length: 14 residues. The CDR3 DNA reads as TGCAGCGTTGTTCTGGCTGACTGGGCCAACGTCCTGACTTTC. Its protein is CSVVLADWANVLTF.